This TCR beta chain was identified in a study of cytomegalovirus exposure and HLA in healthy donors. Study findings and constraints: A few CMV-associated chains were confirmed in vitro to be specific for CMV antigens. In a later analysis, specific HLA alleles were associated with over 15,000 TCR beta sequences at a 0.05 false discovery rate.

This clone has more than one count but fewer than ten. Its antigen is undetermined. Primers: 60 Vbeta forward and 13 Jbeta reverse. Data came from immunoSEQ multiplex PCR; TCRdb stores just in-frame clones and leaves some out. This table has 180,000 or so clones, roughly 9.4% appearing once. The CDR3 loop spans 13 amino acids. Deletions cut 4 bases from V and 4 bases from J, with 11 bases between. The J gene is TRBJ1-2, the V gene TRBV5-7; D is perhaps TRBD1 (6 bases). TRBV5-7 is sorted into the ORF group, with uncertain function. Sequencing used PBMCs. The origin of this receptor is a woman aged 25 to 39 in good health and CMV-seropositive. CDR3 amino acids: CASSGKGGYGYTF. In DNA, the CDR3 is TGTGCCAGCAGCGGGAAAGGGGGCTATGGCTACACCTTC.